These 29 T cell receptor beta chains were sequenced from one sample in a study of blood T cells in healthy people across ages. With a J-beta primer mix and a sample-barcoded 5' primer, a second PCR ran about 7 to 12 cycles. TCRdb passed the 5' RACE reads through MiXCR, listing each CDR3 protein once. The data show some 850,000 distinct CDR3 sequences, about a quarter seen once. The sample was also reused in another study, on T cells of mothers and their children.

The specimen was blood. These receptors were obtained from a boy between 5 and 17 years old in good health.

V is TRBV9 and J is TRBJ1-1; no clear D gene. The germline gives CDR1 SGDLS, CDR2 YYNGEE. Trimming stripped 0 bases from V and 4 bases from J, with 13 bases between. The CDR3 covers 15 residues. This CDR3 reads CASSVGAPGSTEAFF. Here the CDR3 DNA reads TGTGCCAGCAGCGTAGGGGCCCCGGGGAGCACTGAAGCTTTCTTT.

The CDR3 DNA reads TGTGCCAGCTCAACCCCCACGGACCACGAGCAGTACTTC. Translating it yields CASSTPTDHEQYF. The chain joins TRBV18 to TRBJ2-5, with unresolved D. The end of the DNA fits TRBJ2-7 better, so the J call may be wrong. There are 13 residues in the CDR3. Germline lookup yields CDR1 KGHSH and CDR2 LQKENI.

A few counts support this clonotype. The rearrangement links TRBV20-1 to TRBJ2-7; D is undetermined. The CDR3 runs to 14 residues. Trimming took 0 bases from V and 0 from J, leaving 9 bases between them. Germline CDR1 is DFQATT and CDR2 is SNEGSKA (reference sequence). The CDR3 bases are TGCAGTGCTAGAGATAAACCAAGCTCCTACGAGCAGTACTTC. Translation gives CSARDKPSSYEQYF.

This clonotype turned up a few times. The chain's CDR3 is CASSERGVVSIQYF. CDR3 DNA sequence: TGTGCCAGCAGTGAAAGGGGGGTAGTAAGCATTCAGTACTTC. The chain employs TRBV6-1 and TRBJ2-4; D may be TRBD1 or TRBD2 (6 bases each). CDR3 length: 14 amino acids. Trimming cost V 2 bases and J 9 bases, with 14 bases left between them. CDR1 and CDR2 from the germline V gene are MNHNS and SASEGT.

The rearrangement links TRBV3-1 to TRBJ2-5; D is unresolved. Germline loops: CDR1 LGHDT, CDR2 YNNKEL (reference sequence). V dropped 1 base and J dropped 2 bases, with 8 bases sitting between them. This CDR3 region has 14 residues. The CDR3 nucleotides read TGTGCCAGCAGCCAAGTGGCGGTACAAGAGACCCAGTACTTC. It yields the protein CASSQVAVQETQYF.

The rearrangement links TRBV24-1 to TRBJ2-5; weak D call: TRBD2 (5 bases). V was trimmed by 4 bases and J by 7 bases, leaving 15 bases between them. This CDR3 contains 14 residues. Germline CDR1 reads KGHDR; CDR2 reads SFDVKD. CDR3 loop: CATSEDSSVGTQYF. The CDR3 DNA reads TGTGCCACCAGTGAGGACTCCTCGGTAGGGACCCAGTACTTC.

J is TRBJ2-3 and V is TRBV7-3; no definite D call. Germline lookup yields CDR1 SGHTA and CDR2 FQGTGA. V lost 1 base, J lost 0 bases, and 5 bases lay in between. CDR3 length: 14 amino acids. The DNA for the CDR3 is TGTGCCAGCAGCTTAAGGCCTAGCACAGATACGCAGTATTTT. Translation: CASSLRPSTDTQYF.

This clonotype was seen a handful of times. The gene calls are TRBV28 and TRBJ1-5; a weak D match, TRBD1 (5 bases). Germline V CDR1 and CDR2: MDHEN, SYDVKM. V lost 4 bases and J lost 7, with 17 bases in between. The CDR3 covers 15 residues. CDR3 sequence (DNA): TGTGCCAGCAGTTCCCCGGCAGGGAAGGGCCAGCCCCAGCATTTT. Amino acid sequence: CASSSPAGKGQPQHF.

V is TRBV18 and J is TRBJ2-5; possible D gene TRBD1, 8 bases. TRBJ2-7 matches the DNA end more closely, so the J call is doubtful. The germline V gene has CDR1 KGHSH and CDR2 LQKENI. The CDR3 is 15 residues long. The DNA of the CDR3 is TGTGCCAGCTCACCGGGAGGGACAGGTTCCTACGAGCAGTACTTC. It codes for CASSPGGTGSYEQYF.

The CDR3 loop reads CASSRDRGGAQYF. As DNA, the CDR3 is TGTGCCAGCAGCCGCGACAGAGGGGGAGCGCAGTATTTT. V and J are TRBV11-1 and TRBJ2-3; D possibly corresponds to TRBD1 (6 bases). The CDR3 loop spans 13 amino acids. Trimming removed 5 bases at V and 10 bases at J, with 16 bases between. Germline lookup yields CDR1 SGHAT and CDR2 FQDESV (reference sequence).

The chain couples TRBV12-3 or TRBV12-4 to TRBJ2-2; 9 bases are shared with TRBD1. V dropped 8 bases and J dropped 0; count of bases not matched to a gene: 4. The CDR3 sequence is 15 residues long. The CDR3 spells CASERQGANTGELFF. In DNA, the CDR3 is TGTGCCAGCGAACGACAGGGGGCGAACACCGGGGAGCTGTTTTTT.

The chain has TRBV20-1 and TRBJ1-5; possible D gene TRBD1, 5 bases. The CDR3 spans 13 residues. Trimming stripped 4 bases from V and 0 bases from J, with 7 bases between. Looked up from germline, CDR1 is DFQATT and CDR2 is SNEGSKA (reference sequence). Here the CDR3 reads CSAIGDSNQPQHF. Here the CDR3 DNA reads TGCAGTGCTATAGGGGATAGCAATCAGCCCCAGCATTTT.

This clonotype has a handful of counts. CDR3 nucleotides: TGCAGTGCTAGCTCACTAGTCAACACCGGGGAGCTGTTTTTT. Translated, it gives CSASSLVNTGELFF. The chain uses TRBV20-1 and TRBJ2-2; D perhaps matches TRBD2 (5 bases). Between the trimmed V and J ends, which lost 3 bases and 2 bases, there was a span of 10 bases. Germline V gene sequence: CDR1 DFQATT, CDR2 SNEGSKA (reference sequence). CDR3 length equals 14 residues.

The V gene is TRBV29-1, the J gene TRBJ2-3; 10 nucleotides match TRBD2. Germline CDR1 and CDR2: SQVTM and ANQGSEA. This CDR3 has 14 residues. Trimming at V came to 7 bases and at J to 2 bases, leaving 6 bases not matched to a gene. The CDR3 region has the DNA TGCAGCGCCCCGCTAGCGGGGGCCACAGATACGCAGTATTTT. This translates into CSAPLAGATDTQYF.

This clonotype was detected only once. The chain has TRBV7-9 and TRBJ2-7; 15 bases line up with TRBD2. This CDR3 is built from 18 residues. CDR1 is SEHNR and CDR2 is FQNEAQ in the germline V gene (reference sequence). J gave up 2 bases and V 3 bases, and 8 bases lay outside the gene matches. The CDR3: CASSFTGLAGGATYEQYF. The CDR3 nucleotides are TGTGCCAGCAGCTTTACGGGACTAGCGGGGGGCGCCACCTACGAGCAGTACTTC. Based on the CDR3 plus reference TRBV7-9 and TRBJ2-7, the full variable domain is DTGVSQNPRHKITKRGQNVTFRCDPISEHNRLYWYRQTLGQGPEFLTYFQNEAQLEKSRLLSDRFSAERPKGSFSTLEIQRTEQGDSAMYLCASSFTGLAGGATYEQYFGPGTRLTVT.

Only a few counts were recorded for this clonotype. The rearrangement links TRBV24-1 to TRBJ2-5; 7 bases agree with TRBD1. V shed 2 bases and J 6 bases; nucleotides not matched to a gene: 8. Germline V gene sequence: CDR1 KGHDR, CDR2 SFDVKD. There are 15 residues in the CDR3. CDR3 residues: CATSDSGTAKKTQYF. As DNA, the CDR3 is TGTGCCACCAGTGATTCCGGGACAGCTAAAAAGACCCAGTACTTC.

This clonotype was detected only a few times. The chain uses TRBV6-6 and TRBJ2-1; D possibly corresponds to TRBD2 (5 bases). Matching the DNA end better, TRBJ2-7 makes the J call doubtful. Per germline, CDR1 MNHNY and CDR2 SVGAGI (reference sequence). The CDR3 length is 15 residues. The CDR3 here is CASSPRAGGSYEQYF. As DNA, the CDR3 is TGTGCCAGCAGTCCGCGGGCAGGCGGCTCCTACGAGCAGTACTTC.

Of note for this clonotype: An end of the junction differs from the germline gene, which may be a read error. The V gene is TRBV7-2, the J gene TRBJ2-1; 10 nucleotides line up with TRBD2. Germline lookup yields CDR1 SGHTA and CDR2 FQGNSA. The CDR3 sequence is 16 residues long. The CDR3 here is CASSLSGGVFYNERFF. The CDR3 region has the DNA TGTGCCAGCAGCTTAAGCGGGGGGGTATTCTACAATGAGCGGTTCTTC.

The genes are TRBV20-1 and TRBJ2-2, with D possibly being TRBD1 or TRBD2 (6 bases each). Germline V gene data show CDR1 as DFQATT and CDR2 as SNEGSKA (reference sequence). The CDR3 is made up of 15 amino acids. Trimming took 6 bases from V and 2 from J, leaving 16 bases between them. In DNA form, the CDR3 reads TGCAGTGCGGGGGGACACCCGTCTAACACCGGGGAGCTGTTTTTT. Its protein product is CSAGGHPSNTGELFF.

V and J are TRBV28 and TRBJ1-4, with unresolved D. The germline gives CDR1 MDHEN, CDR2 SYDVKM. The CDR3 has 12 amino acids. Trimming left V 7 bases short and J 7 bases short, with 10 bases between. CDR3 sequence: CASTLWGEKLFF. CDR3 DNA: TGTGCCAGCACCCTTTGGGGTGAAAAACTGTTTTTT.

The chain uses TRBV29-1 and TRBJ1-2; D unclear. Germline lookup yields CDR1 SQVTM and CDR2 ANQGSEA. V was cut by 1 base and J by 5 bases, with 11 bases left in between. The CDR3 has 13 amino acids. The CDR3 DNA sequence: TGCAGCGTTGAAGCGTCGGTTCAATATGGCTACACCTTC. Translation: CSVEASVQYGYTF.

This sequence joins TRBV2 and TRBJ2-7; unclear D gene. Germline V gene sequence: CDR1 SNHLY, CDR2 FYNNEI. Trimming left V 2 bases short and J 6 bases short, with 8 bases between. This CDR3 contains 12 residues. In DNA form, the CDR3 reads TGTGCCAGCAGTGAACCCTTCAGCGAGCAGTACTTC. Encoded protein: CASSEPFSEQYF.

The chain links TRBV15 to TRBJ1-1; no clear D gene. Germline values: CDR1 LNHNV, CDR2 YYDKDF (reference sequence). Trimming left V 4 bases short and J 8 bases short, with 8 bases between. This CDR3 has 11 amino acids. This CDR3 reads CATSKGTEAFF. The CDR3 coding sequence is TGTGCCACCAGCAAAGGAACCGAAGCTTTCTTT.

The chain has TRBV9 and TRBJ2-3; D unresolved. The CDR3 is made up of 16 amino acids. CDR1 is SGDLS and CDR2 is YYNGEE in the germline V gene. V lost 0 bases and J 2 bases, leaving 13 bases between the germline ends. CDR3 sequence reads: CASSVDLARDTDTQYF. The CDR3 DNA sequence: TGTGCCAGCAGCGTAGATTTGGCAAGGGACACAGATACGCAGTATTTT. Together with reference TRBV9 and TRBJ2-3, the CDR3 gives the full variable domain: DSGVTQTPKHLITATGQRVTLRCSPRSGDLSVYWYQQSLDQGLQFLIQYYNGEERAKGNILERFSAQQFPDLHSELNLSSLELGDSALYFCASSVDLARDTDTQYFGPGTRLTVL.

The chain has TRBV6-2 or TRBV6-3 and TRBJ1-1; TRBD1 matches at 9 bases. CDR1 MNHEY and CDR2 SVGEGT come from the germline V gene. The CDR3 covers 13 residues. Trimming cost V 8 bases and J 3 bases; bases outside gene matches: 4. The CDR3 region has the DNA TGTGCCAGCGGCGGGACAGGGTACACTGAAGCTTTCTTT. Translated: CASGGTGYTEAFF.

The chain employs TRBV5-4 and TRBJ2-1; perhaps TRBD2 as D (7 bases). The end of the DNA is better explained by TRBJ2-7, so the J call may be wrong. This CDR3 has 15 residues. Germline V CDR1 and CDR2: SGHNT, YYREEE (reference sequence). CDR3: CASSPKGGGLYEQYF. CDR3 bases: TGTGCCAGCAGCCCGAAGGGGGGGGGCCTCTACGAGCAGTACTTC.

This clonotype was counted between two and nine times. The chain recombines TRBV10-2 with TRBJ2-5; 8 bases agree with TRBD2. The junction had 5 bases not matched to a gene; V was cut back by 7 bases and J by 1 base. The CDR3 is 14 amino acids. Germline lookup yields CDR1 WSHSY and CDR2 SAAADI. The CDR3 region is CASTTSGGQETQYF. In DNA form, the CDR3 reads TGCGCCAGCACAACGAGCGGGGGCCAAGAGACCCAGTACTTC.

V and J are TRBV7-8 and TRBJ1-5; D call uncertain. Trimming took 4 bases from V and 6 from J, leaving 22 bases between them. Germline loops: CDR1 SGHVS, CDR2 FQNEAQ. The CDR3 is 17 residues long. CDR3 coding DNA: TGTGCCAGCAGCTCTAATAGGACCCCAGGACGCGGTCAGCCCCAGCATTTT. Translation gives CASSSNRTPGRGQPQHF.

There are a few counts of this clonotype. The genes are TRBV21-1 and TRBJ2-7; TRBD1 is taken as the D call from the table, unchecked against the DNA. TRBV21-1 constitutes a pseudogene. The CDR3 loop spans 15 amino acids. The CDR3, as DNA: TGTGCCAGCAGCCGCCTTAGACTAGGGGGCCACGAGCAGTACTTC. Translation: CASSRLRLGGHEQYF.